The 27 T cell receptor beta chains listed next were all sequenced from one sample in a study of kidney transplant recipient with SARS-CoV-2 infection (dated by TCRdb to about 2021). This sample's time point label indicates: pre-pandemic baseline sample and day 111 after first positive SARS-CoV-2 test. TCRdb records Illumina MiSeq as the sequencer. TCRdb itself trimmed the public reads at Q25 with fastp, ran MiXCR and retained productive beta chains. Under each unique CDR3 protein, matching rows form one entry showing the most common genes and DNA. This sample lists under 250,000 distinct CDR3 sequences; about 30% were detected once. The ten top clones hold around 7.8% of the sample. The sequencing here drew on a blood sample, taken at baseline and on day 111 from a kidney transplant recipient. The receptor source for this set is a male patient in his thirties who had COVID-19 and was a kidney transplant recipient. Some T cells seen after a transplant may have their origin in the graft donor.

The table lists this clonotype with many counts. The chain combines TRBV3-1 with TRBJ2-5, with no clear D. The V end lost 5 bases, the J end lost 5 bases, and 24 bases lay between the germline ends. CDR1 LGHDT and CDR2 YNNKEL come from the germline V gene (reference sequence). The CDR3 is made up of 17 amino acids. The DNA for the CDR3 is TGTGCCAGCAGCAATGTGAATCCCATTTCTTTCTCTGAGACCCAGTACTTC. Its translation: CASSNVNPISFSETQYF.

This clonotype was picked up a small number of times. V is TRBV19 and J is TRBJ2-1, with D unclear. V was trimmed by 3 bases and J by 2 bases, leaving 14 bases between them. Per the germline V gene, CDR1 is LNHDA and CDR2 is SQIVND (reference sequence). The CDR3 has 16 amino acids. In DNA, the CDR3 is TGTGCCAGTAGTATTAATGGGGTAAAGACCTACAATGAGCAGTTCTTC. It translates to CASSINGVKTYNEQFF.

Ten or more counts support this clonotype. The rearrangement joins TRBV28 to TRBJ1-4, with D tentatively TRBD1 (5 bases). The CDR3 runs 15 residues. Germline-derived CDR1 and CDR2 are MDHEN and SYDVKM. The ends were cut back, 2 bases at V and 8 bases at J, with 15 bases in the middle. CDR3 in amino acids: CASSLPGRVREKLFF. The DNA for the CDR3 is TGTGCCAGCAGTTTACCGGGACGGGTTCGAGAAAAACTGTTTTTT.

Turning to this clonotype: This may arise from a read error, as a much more abundant clone is one base away. The genes are TRBV28 and TRBJ1-3; perhaps TRBD1 as D (5 bases). V was trimmed by 5 bases and J by 3 bases, leaving 14 bases between them. Germline CDR1 is MDHEN and CDR2 is SYDVKM. There are 15 residues in the CDR3. The DNA for the CDR3 is TGTGCCAGCAGTCCGTACGGGGCGGATGGAAACACCATATATTTT. It specifies CASSPYGADGNTIYF.

This clonotype was counted ten times or more. The V call is TRBV27, the J call TRBJ1-3; D may be TRBD1 (5 bases). CDR3 length equals 14 residues. Trimming removed 8 bases at V and 0 bases at J, with 11 bases between. Germline V CDR1 and CDR2: MNHEY, SMNVEV (reference sequence). The CDR3 DNA is TGTGCCAGCGTTGGGGGACCCTCTGGAAACACCATATATTTT. This gives the protein CASVGGPSGNTIYF.

In nucleotides, the CDR3 is TGTGCCAGCAGTAAAGAAAGACGCTCTAAAAAGACCTATGGCTACACCTTC. As protein: CASSKERRSKKTYGYTF. The chain is built from TRBV6-8 and TRBJ1-2; D remains ambiguous. This CDR3 spans 17 amino acids. V was shortened by 5 bases and J by 4 bases, with 23 bases between the two germline ends. In germline, CDR1 is MNHGY, CDR2 SAAAGT.

On this clonotype: This could be a read error, since a much larger clone is one nucleotide away. The gene calls are TRBV10-3 and TRBJ2-7; the match to TRBD1 covers 11 bases. J gave up 9 bases and V 10 bases, and 8 bases lay outside the gene matches. Germline V gene lookup returns CDR1 ENHRY and CDR2 SYGVKD. This CDR3 contains 12 residues. The CDR3 DNA is TGTGCCACCGGACAGGGGGCGAGCGGGCAGTACTTC. Protein: CATGQGASGQYF.

For this clonotype: A much larger clone sits a single nucleotide away, making a read error possible. This chain uses TRBV20-1 with TRBJ1-6; no clear D gene. Germline values: CDR1 DFQATT, CDR2 SNEGSKA (reference sequence). V lost 8 bases, J lost 8 bases, and 13 bases lay in between. The CDR3 consists of 12 residues. DNA for the CDR3: TGCAGTACCATAACCTGGGATTCACCCCTCCACTTT. This encodes CSTITWDSPLHF.

This clonotype came up a few times. The gene calls are TRBV6-5 and TRBJ2-1; TRBD1 matches at 8 bases. With 8 bases clipped from V and 1 base from J, the junction kept 10 bases outside the gene matches. In germline, CDR1 is MNHEY, CDR2 SVGAGI. The CDR3 covers 16 residues. The CDR3 sequence: CASVSDRGASYNEQFF. DNA for the CDR3: TGTGCCAGCGTAAGTGACAGGGGAGCGTCCTACAATGAGCAGTTCTTC.

This clonotype was found many times. The V gene is TRBV7-7, the J gene TRBJ1-2; D gene ambiguous. Trimming removed 5 bases at V and 4 bases at J, with 23 bases between. From germline, CDR1 is SSHAT and CDR2 FNYEAQ (reference sequence). This CDR3 has 17 amino acids. The CDR3 nucleotides are TGTGCCAGCAGCGCCCCACGTAAGTGCCGAAAGACCTATGGCTACACCTTC. It is translated as CASSAPRKCRKTYGYTF.

The table lists this clonotype with many counts. This rearrangement joins TRBV28 to TRBJ1-3; TRBD1 agrees at 7 bases. This CDR3 is built from 16 residues. CDR1 and CDR2 (germline): MDHEN, SYDVKM. The ends lost 2 bases at V and 3 bases at J; junction bases unmatched: 7. The CDR3 is CASSLPSGGYGNTIYF. CDR3 coding DNA: TGTGCCAGCAGTTTACCTTCAGGGGGTTATGGAAACACCATATATTTT.

This clonotype was observed many times. CDR3 nucleotides: TGTGCCAGTAGTCGTATTTTGACAAATCGAAAGACCTATGGCTACACCTTC. It encodes CASSRILTNRKTYGYTF. The rearrangement joins TRBV19 to TRBJ1-2, with unresolved D. Trimming took off 5 bases at V and 4 bases at J, with 23 bases between the two ends. CDR3 length: 17 amino acids. The germline V gene encodes CDR1 LNHDA and CDR2 SQIVND (reference sequence).

This clonotype was seen many times. The rearrangement links TRBV2 to TRBJ2-3; maybe TRBD2 (6 bases). This CDR3 spans 13 amino acids. V was clipped by 8 bases and J by 4 bases, with 13 bases between them. Germline lookup yields CDR1 SNHLY and CDR2 FYNNEI. CDR3 sequence reads: CASGRTKPDTQYF. Here the CDR3 DNA reads TGTGCCAGCGGGCGGACTAAACCAGATACGCAGTATTTT.

This clonotype has a count of ten or more. The V call is TRBV7-4, the J call TRBJ1-2; D is uncertain. Germline V gives CDR1 SGHVT, CDR2 SQSDAQ. The CDR3 sequence is 17 residues long. Trimming shortened V by 5 bases and J by 4 bases, and 23 bases separated the two germline ends. This chain's CDR3 is CASSMLTSARKTYGYTF. The CDR3 nucleotides are TGTGCCAGCAGCATGCTCACTTCAGCTCGAAAGACCTATGGCTACACCTTC.

The genes are TRBV30 and TRBJ2-2, with 11 positions matching TRBD2. The V and J ends lost 1 base and 2 bases, in that order; junction bases with no gene match: 0. Germline V gene lookup returns CDR1 GTSNPN and CDR2 SVGIG (reference sequence). The CDR3 runs to 15 residues. CDR3 amino acids: CAWSGLAGNTGELFF. The CDR3 DNA is TGTGCCTGGAGTGGACTAGCGGGAAACACCGGGGAGCTGTTTTTT. The whole variable domain, remainder taken from reference TRBV30 and TRBJ2-2, is SQTIHQWPATLVQPVGSPLSLECTVEGTSNPNLYWYRQAAGRGLQLLFYSVGIGQISSEVPQNLSASRPQDRQFILSSKKLLLSDSGFYLCAWSGLAGNTGELFFGEGSRLTVL.

This clonotype was recorded once. A much larger clonotype is one base distant, so this may be a read error. The CDR3 does not close with the conserved phenylalanine or tryptophan, likely indicating a read error. The J gene is TRBJ2-7, the V gene TRBV19, with no clear D. The CDR3 has 13 amino acids. CDR1 is LNHDA, CDR2 SQIVND, per germline (reference sequence). Deletions cut 3 bases from V and 1 base from J, with 7 bases between. CDR3 in DNA: TGTGCCAGTAGTATGGAGATATCCTACGAGCAGTACCTC. It is translated as CASSMEISYEQYL.

This clonotype showed up just a few times. As the CDR3 is not closed by the conserved phenylalanine or tryptophan, this likely results from a read error. V gene TRBV29-1 combines with J gene TRBJ1-2; D gene unclear. Trimming cost V 4 bases and J 2 bases, with 11 bases left between them. The CDR3 has 13 amino acids. Germline CDR1 and CDR2: SQVTM and ANQGSEA. This CDR3 is CSVALGGNYGYTL. The CDR3 coding sequence is TGCAGCGTTGCGCTCGGCGGAAACTATGGCTACACCCTC.

As to this clonotype: This sequence may be a read error, since a much larger clone differs from it by one base. The rearrangement joins TRBV6-2 or TRBV6-3 to TRBJ2-1; TRBD2 matches 7 bases. CDR3 length: 14 amino acids. With 10 bases clipped from V and 6 bases from J, the junction kept 12 bases outside the gene matches. From germline, CDR1 is MNHEY and CDR2 SVGEGT. CDR3 DNA sequence: TGTGCCATCAATACGGGAGGTTGGGCCAATGAGCAGTTCTTC. It is translated as CAINTGGWANEQFF.

This clonotype has a count of ten or more. The gene calls are TRBV7-7 and TRBJ2-2; D assignment may be TRBD1 or TRBD2 (5 bases each). The V gene lost 5 bases and the J gene lost 3 bases, with 19 bases spanning the gap. The length of the CDR3 is 17 residues. The germline gives CDR1 SSHAT, CDR2 FNYEAQ (reference sequence). The CDR3 DNA reads as TGTGCCAGCAGCCGCTGGGGTGGGACCGATTACACCGGGGAGCTGTTTTTT. Residues: CASSRWGGTDYTGELFF.

This clonotype was seen at least ten times. This sequence joins TRBV5-1 and TRBJ1-2, with 10 bases aligning to TRBD1. CDR1 SGHRS and CDR2 YFSETQ come from the germline V gene. V shed 4 bases, J shed 8 bases, and the junction held 14 bases outside the gene matches. The CDR3 loop spans 16 amino acids. The CDR3 nucleotides are TGCGCCAGCAGCCCGGGGACAGGGGATGGGGTACGGGGCTACACCTTC. Residues: CASSPGTGDGVRGYTF. Variable domain in full (rest from reference TRBV5-1 and TRBJ1-2): KAGVTQTPRYLIKTRGQQVTLSCSPISGHRSVSWYQQTPGQGLQFLFEYFSETQRNKGNFPGRFSGRQFSNSRSEMNVSTLELGDSALYLCASSPGTGDGVRGYTFGSGTRLTVV.

There are many counts of this clonotype. The chain couples TRBV6-5 to TRBJ1-4; D gene ambiguous. V was clipped by 5 bases and J by 4 bases, with 14 bases between them. The CDR3 is 15 residues long. Per germline, CDR1 MNHEY and CDR2 SVGAGI. CDR3 sequence (DNA): TGTGCCAGCAGTGGCAGCCGCGATATTAATGAAAAACTGTTTTTT. It codes for CASSGSRDINEKLFF.

The chain joins TRBV6-5 to TRBJ2-1; 9 nucleotides agree with TRBD2. Losses at the gene ends were 6 bases for V and 4 bases for J; bases not matched to a gene: 7. CDR3 size: 15 residues. Germline assignment: CDR1 MNHEY and CDR2 SVGAGI. The CDR3 DNA follows: TGTGCCAGCAGCCCTAGCGGGACCCTTTACAATGAGCAGTTCTTC. Translation: CASSPSGTLYNEQFF.

Comments on this clonotype: This may be a read error: a much more frequent sequence differs by one nucleotide. V gene TRBV7-3 combines with J gene TRBJ2-1; perhaps TRBD2 as D (6 bases). Deletions cut 5 bases from V and 8 bases from J, with 13 bases between. Germline V CDR1 and CDR2: SGHTA, FQGTGA. There are 13 residues in the CDR3. CDR3 nucleotide sequence: TGTGCCAGCAGCCCCCTCGGGAGCCATGAGCAGTTCTTC. As protein: CASSPLGSHEQFF.

Many counts were recorded for this clonotype. V gene TRBV3-1 combines with J gene TRBJ2-7; possible D gene TRBD1, 5 bases. V was trimmed by 3 bases and J by 4 bases, leaving 22 bases between them. The CDR3 loop spans 17 amino acids. Looked up from germline, CDR1 is LGHDT and CDR2 is YNNKEL (reference sequence). CDR3 sequence (DNA): TGTGCCAGCAGCCACGAGTATAGGGGTCCGCGCATTTACGAGCAGTACTTC. It is translated as CASSHEYRGPRIYEQYF.

This clonotype was observed at least ten times. The chain couples TRBV11-3 to TRBJ2-1, with D unclear. With 5 bases removed from V and 0 bases from J, the gap between germline ends came to 8 bases. The CDR3 runs 14 residues. Germline CDR1 SGHNT, CDR2 YENEEA. In DNA form, the CDR3 reads TGTGCCAGCAGCCTAATGAACTCCTACAATGAGCAGTTCTTC. This sequence encodes CASSLMNSYNEQFF.

This clonotype is a singleton in its sample. V is TRBV8-2 and J is TRBJ1-2. TRBV8-2 is noted as a pseudogene. This CDR3 is built from 16 residues. For the CDR3, the DNA is TGTGGCAGTTCGTGCTGTGATAACCGAAAGACCTATGGCTACACCTTC. Amino acid sequence: CGSSCCDNRKTYGYTF.

V is TRBV27 and J is TRBJ2-1, with D possibly being TRBD1 (5 bases). The germline CDR1 and CDR2 sequences are MNHEY and SMNVEV (reference sequence). V was cut by 6 bases and J by 5 bases, with 14 bases left in between. The CDR3 consists of 14 residues. The CDR3 here is CASSLLTDNNEQFF. CDR3 nucleotide sequence: TGTGCCAGCAGCCTCCTGACAGATAACAATGAGCAGTTCTTC.